A single sample is the source of the 21 T cell receptor beta chains below, sequenced in a study of cytomegalovirus exposure and HLA in healthy donors. With 60 Vbeta and 13 Jbeta primers, the PCR was carried out. The protocol was immunoSEQ multiplex PCR, while the TCRdb copy is restricted to in-frame clones and leaves out a portion. The data show 160,000 or so clones, around 80% seen once. The specimen was PBMCs. These receptors were taken from a man between 18 and 29 years old in good health and CMV-seronegative.

The rearrangement uses TRBV5-1 and TRBJ1-4, with D hard to call. The V gene's germline CDR1 is SGHRS and CDR2 YFSETQ. The CDR3 has 16 residues. With 5 bases removed from V and 2 bases from J, the gap between germline ends came to 16 bases. In DNA, the CDR3 is TGCGCCAGCAGTCGCCGCGGTCCGCCCACTAATGAAAAACTGTTTTTT. Translated: CASSRRGPPTNEKLFF.

The chain employs TRBV4-3 and TRBJ2-3; the D gene is possibly TRBD2 (5 bases). The CDR3 runs to 15 residues. Per the germline V gene, CDR1 is LGHNA and CDR2 is YSLEER. Trimming removed 0 bases at V and 8 bases at J, with 15 bases between. In DNA form, the CDR3 reads TGCGCCAGCAGCCAAGAGAGCGGTAGTATAGGTACGCAGTATTTT. The encoded protein is CASSQESGSIGTQYF.

V usage is TRBV21-1 and J usage is TRBJ1-1; the table's TRBD1 call for D was not verified on the DNA. TRBV21-1 is a pseudogene segment. The length of the CDR3 is 13 residues. DNA for the CDR3: TGTGCCAGCAGCAAGGGGGAAAAGGGGGCAGCTTTCTTT. Translating it yields CASSKGEKGAAFF.

This chain uses TRBV27 with TRBJ2-5; the D gene is possibly TRBD1 (6 bases). V was cut by 2 bases and J by 2 bases, with 9 bases left in between. This CDR3 region has 14 residues. The germline V gene has CDR1 MNHEY and CDR2 SMNVEV (reference sequence). As DNA, the CDR3 is TGTGCCAGCAGTTTAATGGGACAACAAGAGACCCAGTACTTC. It yields the protein CASSLMGQQETQYF.

The chain recombines TRBV28 with TRBJ1-2; D is perhaps TRBD1 (5 bases). V was clipped by 7 bases and J by 4 bases, with 19 bases between them. The CDR3 totals 15 residues. Germline-derived CDR1 and CDR2 are MDHEN and SYDVKM. CDR3 residues: CASTLPGGLGYGYTF. DNA for the CDR3: TGTGCCAGCACTCTTCCGGGGGGTTTAGGCTATGGCTACACCTTC.

A remark on this clone: The junction does not match germline at one end; this may be a read error. This sequence joins TRBV7-7 and TRBJ2-5; 9 nucleotides match TRBD2. Germline V gives CDR1 SSHAT, CDR2 FNYEAQ (reference sequence). The CDR3 is 15 amino acids. CDR3 sequence reads: CASSPASGDQETQYF. DNA for the CDR3: TGTGCTAGCAGCCCCGCTAGCGGGGATCAAGAGACCCAGTACTTC.

The sample holds a few counts of this clone. V usage is TRBV6-6 and J usage is TRBJ2-7, with a tentative D call TRBD1 (6 bases). Trimming shortened V by 1 base and J by 5 bases, and 15 bases separated the two germline ends. This CDR3 has 15 residues. Per the germline V gene, CDR1 is MNHNY and CDR2 is SVGAGI (reference sequence). CDR3 region: CASSYWQGIFNEQYF. In DNA, the CDR3 is TGTGCCAGCAGTTACTGGCAGGGGATTTTCAACGAGCAGTACTTC.

V and J are TRBV18 and TRBJ2-5; D is perhaps TRBD2 (6 bases). The CDR3 extends over 13 amino acids. The germline V gene has CDR1 KGHSH and CDR2 LQKENI. V was trimmed by 10 bases and J by 2 bases, leaving 14 bases between them. CDR3 residues: CATTQGLQETQYF. In DNA, the CDR3 is TGTGCCACCACTCAGGGACTTCAAGAGACCCAGTACTTC.

The chain has TRBV4-1 and TRBJ1-5, with 7 bases lining up with TRBD1. This CDR3 region has 15 residues. Germline-derived CDR1 and CDR2 are MGHRA and YSYEKL. Losses at the gene ends were 1 base for V and 7 bases for J; bases not matched to a gene: 7. The CDR3 coding sequence is TGCGCCAGCAGCCAAGTTAAGGGGGCGCCCCAGCCCCAGCATTTT. It codes for CASSQVKGAPQPQHF.

The rearrangement uses TRBV28 and TRBJ2-1, with D maybe TRBD1 (5 bases). The V end was cut by 7 bases, the J end by 0 bases, with 16 bases between. Germline loops: CDR1 MDHEN, CDR2 SYDVKM. There are 16 residues in the CDR3. CDR3 region: CASKGRTWSSYNEQFF. As DNA, the CDR3 is TGTGCCAGCAAGGGGCGTACGTGGAGCTCCTACAATGAGCAGTTCTTC.

The chain couples TRBV27 to TRBJ1-1, with D tentatively TRBD1 (5 bases). Deletions cut 6 bases from V and 3 bases from J, with 23 bases between. The CDR3 extends over 17 amino acids. Germline CDR1 MNHEY, CDR2 SMNVEV (reference sequence). The CDR3 region is CASRLAAGEGLDTEAFF. In DNA, the CDR3 is TGTGCCAGCAGGTTGGCGGCGGGGGAGGGGTTGGACACTGAAGCTTTCTTT.

V usage is TRBV4-3 and J usage is TRBJ2-7; perhaps TRBD2 as D (6 bases). CDR1 LGHNA and CDR2 YSLEER come from the germline V gene. V lost 3 bases and J 2 bases, leaving 11 bases between the germline ends. The CDR3 loop spans 14 amino acids. CDR3 sequence reads: CASSHIGEAYEQYF. In DNA, the CDR3 is TGCGCCAGCAGCCATATCGGGGAGGCCTACGAGCAGTACTTC.

The J gene is TRBJ2-1, the V gene TRBV4-3; D perhaps matches TRBD1 (6 bases). Trimming cost V 0 bases and J 2 bases, with 14 bases left between them. The CDR3 consists of 17 residues. Germline assignment: CDR1 LGHNA and CDR2 YSLEER. CDR3 in DNA: TGCGCCAGCAGCCAAGAGTCTGACGGGACACCCTACAATGAGCAGTTCTTC. Translation: CASSQESDGTPYNEQFF.

This chain links TRBV5-1 with TRBJ1-6; the match to TRBD1 covers 11 bases. The CDR3 runs 14 residues. V trimming: 3 bases; J trimming: 14 bases; junction bases outside the gene matches: 7. The germline V gene has CDR1 SGHRS and CDR2 YFSETQ. The CDR3 protein is CASSWDRGRHTLHF. CDR3 sequence (DNA): TGCGCCAGCAGCTGGGACAGGGGGAGACATACCCTCCACTTT.

V and J are TRBV7-3 and TRBJ2-1; 11 nucleotides agree with TRBD2. V was clipped by 1 base and J by 7 bases; unmatched bases: 12. The V gene's germline CDR1 is SGHTA and CDR2 FQGTGA. This CDR3 is 18 amino acids long. The CDR3 DNA is TGTGCCAGCAGCTTAAGCCTAGCTGGGGTAGCGGGAGGGAATGAGCAGTTCTTC. Amino acid sequence: CASSLSLAGVAGGNEQFF. The full variable domain, completed using reference TRBV7-3 and TRBJ2-1, is GAGVSQTPSNKVTEKGKYVELRCDPISGHTALYWYRQSLGQGPEFLIYFQGTGAADDSGLPNDRFFAVRPEGSVSTLKIQRTERGDSAVYLCASSLSLAGVAGGNEQFFGPGTRLTVL.

The V call is TRBV19, the J call TRBJ2-1, with unresolved D. CDR3 length equals 17 residues. V was pared by 2 bases and J by 3 bases, with 17 bases between. Germline CDR1 is LNHDA and CDR2 is SQIVND (reference sequence). The CDR3 sequence: CASSISRLDQIYNEQFF. Written as DNA, the CDR3 is TGTGCCAGTAGTATAAGCCGACTCGACCAAATCTACAATGAGCAGTTCTTC.

The chain is built from TRBV7-3 and TRBJ2-1; D unresolved. V lost 1 base and J lost 4, with 5 bases in between. The V gene's germline CDR1 is SGHTA and CDR2 FQGTGA. The CDR3 covers 13 residues. For the CDR3, the DNA is TGTGCCAGCAGCTTAAATAGATACAATGAGCAGTTCTTC. It translates to CASSLNRYNEQFF.

V and J are TRBV7-9 and TRBJ2-2; D ambiguous. This CDR3 is built from 14 residues. The germline V gene encodes CDR1 SEHNR and CDR2 FQNEAQ (reference sequence). V was trimmed by 3 bases and J by 1 base, leaving 6 bases between them. CDR3 protein: CASSFGRNTGELFF. In nucleotides, the CDR3 is TGTGCCAGCAGCTTTGGGCGGAACACCGGGGAGCTGTTTTTT. The whole variable domain, remainder taken from reference TRBV7-9 and TRBJ2-2, is DTGVSQNPRHKITKRGQNVTFRCDPISEHNRLYWYRQTLGQGPEFLTYFQNEAQLEKSRLLSDRFSAERPKGSFSTLEIQRTEQGDSAMYLCASSFGRNTGELFFGEGSRLTVL.

The chain carries TRBV4-1 and TRBJ2-5; the match to TRBD2 covers 12 bases. The J segment lost 1 base and the V segment lost 3 bases, leaving 3 bases of the junction unmatched. The CDR3 is made up of 16 amino acids. Germline assignment: CDR1 MGHRA and CDR2 YSYEKL. Here the CDR3 DNA reads TGCGCCAGCAGCCAGACTAGCGGGGGTACCCAAGAGACCCAGTACTTC. Protein sequence: CASSQTSGGTQETQYF.

V is TRBV2 and J is TRBJ1-1; TRBD1 might be the D (6 bases). V was cut by 5 bases and J by 0 bases, with 10 bases left in between. This CDR3 has 14 amino acids. Germline CDR1 reads SNHLY; CDR2 reads FYNNEI. CDR3 nucleotide sequence: TGTGCCAGCAGTTTAGACAGGATGAACACTGAAGCTTTCTTT. Translating it yields CASSLDRMNTEAFF.

V usage is TRBV7-9 and J usage is TRBJ1-5; D gene unclear. Per the germline V gene, CDR1 is SEHNR and CDR2 is FQNEAQ (reference sequence). The CDR3 is 16 amino acids. Between the trimmed V and J ends, which lost 4 bases and 2 bases, there was a span of 15 bases. The CDR3 protein is CASSSTKLRGNQPQHF. CDR3 in DNA: TGTGCCAGCAGCTCAACAAAGCTTCGGGGCAATCAGCCCCAGCATTTT.